This section outlines one T cell receptor beta chain sequence together with its context. The sample originates from a study of blood T cell repertoires in COVID-19. About the research overall: T cells, B-cell-depleted T cells, or PBMCs supplied cDNA or gDNA.

Germline loops: CDR1 SGDLS, CDR2 YYNGEE. This CDR3 spans 14 amino acids. V was trimmed by 1 base and J by 4 bases, leaving 8 bases between them. Per the study methods: Scientists estimated how many nucleated cells there were by amplifying reference gene primers. Profiling relied on immunoSEQ multiplex PCR, and the TCRdb table lists in-frame clones only, not all of them. Clone size and the V and J calls come from that table; the DNA yielded D and trimming. In the table there are 70,000 to 90,000 clones, around 90% of which are singletons. The clonotype was recovered from a human donor in a cohort sampled during active COVID-19. Sequencing was done on a sample of peripheral blood. The chain links TRBV9 to TRBJ1-4; D is uncertain. CDR3 sequence: CASSVSQDNEKLFF. CDR3 DNA sequence: TGTGCCAGCAGCGTAAGCCAGGATAATGAAAAACTGTTTTTT.